This TCR beta chain was captured by sequencing in a study of cytomegalovirus exposure and HLA in healthy donors. At collection, donors were nominally healthy, but unrecorded immune exposures were probable. This clone was seen a single time. This CDR3 contains 16 residues. V lost 5 bases, J lost 4 bases, and 17 bases lay in between. CDR1 and CDR2 (germline): SGHAT, FQNNGV. The PCR made use of 60 Vbeta and 13 Jbeta primers. The method was immunoSEQ multiplex PCR; TCRdb's version includes in-frame clones alone and lacks a portion of them. The sample consists of some 190,000 clones, approximately 78% of them appearing once.

Material for sequencing was PBMCs. The chain joins TRBV11-2 to TRBJ2-2; possible D gene TRBD2, 5 bases. The TCR comes from a woman in her twenties or thirties in good health and CMV-seropositive. CDR3 nucleotide sequence: TGTGCCAGCAGCCCCCCAGCGGACGCGGGCACCGGGGAGCTGTTTTTT. Protein sequence: CASSPPADAGTGELFF.